These 28 T cell receptor beta chains came from one sample sequenced in a study of control samples from healthy donors and cancer patients. Here immunoSEQ multiplex PCR was the method, and the copy in TCRdb shows in-frame clones only, minus some. The table lists 200,000 to 250,000 clones, about 94% of them singletons. Source material: blood. These receptors were collected from a man aged 50 to 60 in good health.

This chain uses TRBV2 with TRBJ1-5; tentatively, D is TRBD1 (6 bases). CDR1 is SNHLY and CDR2 is FYNNEI in the germline V gene. The CDR3 contains 17 residues. Trimming pared 5 bases from V and 0 bases from J, leaving 17 bases between. CDR3 region: CASSSDRGAYSNQPQHF. CDR3 bases: TGTGCCAGCAGTTCGGACAGAGGGGCCTATAGCAATCAGCCCCAGCATTTT.

This chain connects TRBV15 to TRBJ1-4; 12 positions match TRBD1. The CDR3 totals 14 residues. From germline, CDR1 is LNHNV and CDR2 YYDKDF (reference sequence). The V and J ends lost 5 bases and 8 bases, in that order; junction bases with no gene match: 3. Written as DNA, the CDR3 is TGTGCCACCAGCGGGACAGGGGGCGCCGAAAAACTGTTTTTT. This gives the protein CATSGTGGAEKLFF. Filled out from reference TRBV15 and TRBJ1-4, the complete variable domain reads DAMVIQNPRYQVTQFGKPVTLSCSQTLNHNVMYWYQQKSSQAPKLLFHYYDKDFNNEADTPDNFQSRRPNTSFCFLDIRSPGLGDTAMYLCATSGTGGAEKLFFGSGTQLSVL.

The V gene is TRBV2, the J gene TRBJ1-2; a weak D match, TRBD1 (6 bases). V was trimmed by 6 bases and J by 4 bases, leaving 18 bases between them. Looked up from germline, CDR1 is SNHLY and CDR2 is FYNNEI. The CDR3 is 15 amino acids. This chain's CDR3 is CASSSNRAPGYGYTF. CDR3 nucleotide sequence: TGTGCCAGCAGCTCAAACAGGGCCCCTGGCTATGGCTACACCTTC.

In this sample, this clone turned up once. CDR3 sequence reads: CASSQDLINYGYTF. CDR3 in DNA: TGCGCCAGCAGCCAAGACTTGATTAACTATGGCTACACCTTC. The rearrangement joins TRBV4-3 to TRBJ1-2; D remains unclear. This CDR3 has 14 residues. The V and J ends lost 0 bases and 1 base respectively, with 6 bases between them. The germline gives CDR1 LGHNA, CDR2 YSLEER.

This clone was picked up one time. The rearrangement joins TRBV6-5 to TRBJ2-7; TRBD1 matches 11 bases. V was clipped by 5 bases and J by 6 bases; unmatched bases: 3. CDR3 length: 13 residues. Germline CDR1 MNHEY, CDR2 SVGAGI. CDR3 bases: TGTGCCAGCAGTCGCGGGACAGGGGGCGAGCAGTACGTC. Its translation is CASSRGTGGEQYV.

V usage is TRBV7-9 and J usage is TRBJ1-1; D not resolved. CDR1 and CDR2 from the germline V gene are SEHNR and FQNEAQ (reference sequence). This CDR3 contains 12 residues. Trimming removed 5 bases from V and 0 bases from J, with 4 bases in between. CDR3 bases: TGTGCCAGCAGCGAGTTGAACACTGAAGCTTTCTTT. It is translated as CASSELNTEAFF. The full variable domain, its missing parts supplied by reference TRBV7-9 and TRBJ1-1, is DTGVSQNPRHKITKRGQNVTFRCDPISEHNRLYWYRQTLGQGPEFLTYFQNEAQLEKSRLLSDRFSAERPKGSFSTLEIQRTEQGDSAMYLCASSELNTEAFFGQGTRLTVV.

The V and J genes are TRBV4-1 and TRBJ2-7; 8 bases agree with TRBD1. J was trimmed by 2 bases and V by 3 bases; bases with no gene match: 3. Germline CDR1 and CDR2: MGHRA and YSYEKL. This CDR3 region has 14 residues. Written as DNA, the CDR3 is TGCGCCAGCAGCCACGACAGGGGCCCCTACGAGCAGTACTTC. Encoded protein: CASSHDRGPYEQYF.

This sequence joins TRBV9 and TRBJ2-1, with 12 bases that match TRBD2. The junction had 3 bases not matched to a gene; V was cut back by 0 bases and J by 8 bases. Germline V lookup: CDR1 SGDLS, CDR2 YYNGEE. The CDR3 totals 15 residues. The CDR3 sequence is CASSVVTSGGYEQFF. CDR3 DNA sequence: TGTGCCAGCAGCGTAGTGACTAGCGGGGGATATGAGCAGTTCTTC.

The chain is built from TRBV28 and TRBJ1-1, with D hard to call. V lost 7 bases to trimming and J lost 6 bases, with 15 bases between them. The CDR3 extends over 13 amino acids. The germline V gene encodes CDR1 MDHEN and CDR2 SYDVKM. CDR3 nucleotide sequence: TGTGCCAGCAAAAGGATTGAAAACCCTGAAGCTTTCTTT. Protein sequence: CASKRIENPEAFF.

The genes are TRBV10-1 and TRBJ2-5; D is undetermined. With 3 bases removed from V and 4 bases from J, the gap between germline ends came to 6 bases. The length of the CDR3 is 12 residues. CDR1 is WNHNN, CDR2 SYGVQD, per germline (reference sequence). DNA for the CDR3: TGCGCCAGCAGTGATTACGGAGAGACCCAGTACTTC. As protein: CASSDYGETQYF.

V and J are TRBV11-1 and TRBJ1-3, with no clear D. Germline CDR1 SGHAT, CDR2 FQDESV (reference sequence). With 3 bases removed from V and 0 bases from J, the gap between germline ends came to 12 bases. The CDR3 is 16 amino acids. The DNA for the CDR3 is TGTGCCAGCAGCTTGAGTGTCGGAGTCTCTGGAAACACCATATATTTT. Amino acids: CASSLSVGVSGNTIYF.

The J gene is TRBJ1-1, the V gene TRBV27; 7 bases agree with TRBD1. The CDR3 totals 14 residues. Germline V gene sequence: CDR1 MNHEY, CDR2 SMNVEV (reference sequence). V lost 3 bases and J lost 6; bases outside the gene matches: 7. DNA of the CDR3: TGTGCCAGCAGTTTGAGGGGGCGCTTGTCTGAAGCTTTCTTT. It encodes CASSLRGRLSEAFF.

This chain connects TRBV4-1 to TRBJ2-3; D could derive from TRBD1 or TRBD2 (6 bases each). This CDR3 has 15 amino acids. V lost 7 bases and J 0 bases, leaving 14 bases between the germline ends. Germline assignment: CDR1 MGHRA and CDR2 YSYEKL. The CDR3 DNA sequence: TGCGCCAGCAACCTAGGGGGGTCTAGCACAGATACGCAGTATTTT. It is translated as CASNLGGSSTDTQYF.

V gene TRBV7-3 combines with J gene TRBJ2-1, with a tentative D call TRBD1 (5 bases). This CDR3 contains 13 residues. Per the germline V gene, CDR1 is SGHTA and CDR2 is FQGTGA. Trimming left V 2 bases short and J 10 bases short, with 12 bases between. The DNA for the CDR3 is TGTGCCAGCAGCTTAGGGGTCACAGGAGAGCAGTTCTTC. As protein: CASSLGVTGEQFF.

The chain employs TRBV29-1 and TRBJ2-7, with D perhaps matching TRBD1 (7 bases). The CDR3 has 12 amino acids. Deletions cut 4 bases from V and 6 bases from J, with 13 bases between. The germline gives CDR1 SQVTM, CDR2 ANQGSEA. CDR3 loop: CSVGYRGGEQYF. The CDR3 DNA sequence: TGCAGCGTTGGGTACAGGGGAGGCGAGCAGTACTTC.

The genes are TRBV27 and TRBJ2-2; 9 bases fit TRBD1. The CDR3 extends over 17 amino acids. After removal of 5 bases from V and 1 base from J, the junction contained 8 bases not matched to a gene. The germline gives CDR1 MNHEY, CDR2 SMNVEV (reference sequence). CDR3 sequence: CASSPWDRVRNTGELFF. The DNA of the CDR3 is TGTGCCAGCAGTCCTTGGGACAGGGTGCGGAACACCGGGGAGCTGTTTTTT.

V usage is TRBV5-1 and J usage is TRBJ1-1; 7 bases align to TRBD1. After removal of 0 bases from V and 1 base from J, the junction contained 3 bases not matched to a gene. Germline V CDR1 and CDR2: SGHRS, YFSETQ. This CDR3 contains 15 residues. CDR3 amino acids: CASSLATGANTEAFF. CDR3 bases: TGCGCCAGCAGCTTGGCAACAGGGGCGAACACTGAAGCTTTCTTT.

The J gene is TRBJ2-7, the V gene TRBV7-3, with no clear D. Germline lookup yields CDR1 SGHTA and CDR2 FQGTGA. This CDR3 is built from 14 residues. V lost 5 bases and J lost 1, with 12 bases in between. CDR3 nucleotide sequence: TGTGCCAGCAGCCCTAACGCAGCTTCCTACGAGCAGTACTTC. Its translation is CASSPNAASYEQYF.

The chain uses TRBV29-1 and TRBJ2-7; D ambiguous. Deletions cut 6 bases from V and 2 bases from J, with 14 bases between. The germline gives CDR1 SQVTM, CDR2 ANQGSEA. The CDR3 covers 13 residues. The CDR3 reads CSVSVIGPYEQYF. For the CDR3, the DNA is TGCAGCGTGTCCGTGATCGGACCCTACGAGCAGTACTTC.

The count of this clone is one. This chain joins TRBV5-6 and TRBJ2-3, with D possibly matching TRBD2 (6 bases). The CDR3 spans 16 residues. V lost 4 bases, J lost 1 base, and 16 bases lay in between. Germline CDR1 SGHDT, CDR2 YYEEEE. The CDR3 spells CASSLGTSQRTDTQYF. CDR3 nucleotides: TGTGCCAGCAGCCTAGGGACTTCACAACGCACAGATACGCAGTATTTT.

The chain employs TRBV6-7 and TRBJ1-3; 7 bases map to TRBD1. TRBV6-7 is annotated as an ORF whose role is uncertain. The CDR3 consists of 16 residues. The ends lost 2 bases at V and 2 bases at J; junction bases unmatched: 6. The chain's CDR3 is CASSYPDREPGNTIYF. The CDR3 DNA follows: TGTGCCAGCAGTTACCCCGACAGGGAGCCTGGAAACACCATATATTTT.

This clone came up once. The chain joins TRBV18 to TRBJ2-7; TRBD1 matches 9 bases. The CDR3 totals 14 residues. CDR1 and CDR2 (germline): KGHSH, LQKENI. J lost 7 bases, V lost 4 bases, and 8 bases had no gene match. The CDR3 sequence: CASSQGTGWEEQYF. The CDR3 coding sequence is TGTGCCAGCTCACAAGGGACAGGGTGGGAGGAGCAGTACTTC.

The chain couples TRBV4-3 to TRBJ1-2, with TRBD1 identical over 7 bases. CDR1 is LGHNA and CDR2 is YSLEER in the germline V gene. The V segment lost 5 bases and the J segment 6 bases; nucleotides outside the gene matches: 9. The CDR3 runs to 14 residues. CDR3 DNA: TGCGCCAGCAGCTTAGAGACAGGGTCGGATGGCTACACCTTC. Encoded protein: CASSLETGSDGYTF.

This chain links TRBV5-4 with TRBJ2-2; 7 bases are a match to TRBD2. The CDR3 has 15 residues. J lost 5 bases, V lost 5 bases, and 9 bases had no gene match. From germline, CDR1 is SGHNT and CDR2 YYREEE (reference sequence). The CDR3 reads CASRSGTTETGELFF. The CDR3, as DNA: TGTGCCAGCAGGTCCGGGACTACCGAGACCGGGGAGCTGTTTTTT.

The rearrangement links TRBV28 to TRBJ1-2, with TRBD1 as a possible D gene (6 bases). Per the germline V gene, CDR1 is MDHEN and CDR2 is SYDVKM. The CDR3 contains 13 residues. With 11 bases removed from V and 3 bases from J, the gap between germline ends came to 16 bases. CDR3 nucleotide sequence: TGTGCCGTCGGGCAGGGGCAGGACTATGGCTACACCTTC. Amino acid sequence: CAVGQGQDYGYTF.

Written as DNA, the CDR3 is TGTGCCAGCAGTTACTCGATAGCAAGGGCTCAGGGCTACACCTTC. Translation gives CASSYSIARAQGYTF. The chain uses TRBV6-5 and TRBJ1-2; no definite D call. The germline V and J ends were trimmed by 0 bases and 8 bases, with 16 bases remaining between them. This CDR3 has 15 residues. The germline V gene has CDR1 MNHEY and CDR2 SVGAGI.

This CDR3 is CASSPPGQPLSGANVLTF. DNA of the CDR3: TGTGCCAGCTCACCACCCGGACAGCCTCTCTCTGGGGCCAACGTCCTGACTTTC. The V call is TRBV18, the J call TRBJ2-6; weak D call: TRBD1 (6 bases). Trimming left V 0 bases short and J 0 bases short, with 12 bases between. Germline CDR1 is KGHSH and CDR2 is LQKENI. The CDR3 length is 18 residues. Variable domain in full (rest from reference TRBV18 and TRBJ2-6): NAGVMQNPRHLVRRRGQEARLRCSPMKGHSHVYWYRQLPEEGLKFMVYLQKENIIDESGMPKERFSAEFPKEGPSILRIQQVVRGDSAAYFCASSPPGQPLSGANVLTFGAGSRLTVL.

V is TRBV6-2 or TRBV6-3 and J is TRBJ1-4; D is unresolved. The V gene's germline CDR1 is MNHEY and CDR2 SVGEGT. The CDR3 extends over 14 amino acids. V dropped 6 bases and J dropped 8 bases, with 16 bases sitting between them. CDR3 protein: CASSTGGQDEKLFF. CDR3 DNA: TGTGCCAGCAGCACGGGAGGTCAGGACGAAAAACTGTTTTTT.